These T cell receptor beta chains were read from a single sample in a study of cytomegalovirus exposure and HLA in healthy donors. The data were produced by immunoSEQ multiplex PCR, yet TCRdb's version contains in-frame clones alone and is incomplete. The table shows roughly 74,000 clones, with over 70% occurring only once. The sample was PBMCs. These receptors were obtained from a man aged 40-50 years in good health and CMV-seronegative. Both conserved end residues are part of each CDR3. The order of the fields is clone size, V gene, J gene, D gene, CDR3 protein, CDR3 DNA. A D gene is named only where the DNA matches it firmly. Where a row states a size, it is once, few, many or the class of an expanded clone; other rows omit it.

clone size: .; V gene: TRBV7-9; J gene: TRBJ2-7; D gene: .; CDR3 protein: CASSPLGKNEQYF; CDR3 DNA: TGTGCCAGCAGCCCCCTAGGTAAAAACGAGCAGTACTTC
clone size: once; V gene: TRBV18; J gene: TRBJ2-1; D gene: TRBD1; CDR3 protein: CASSPTGGEDNEQFF; CDR3 DNA: TGTGCCAGCTCTCCGACAGGGGGAGAGGACAATGAGCAGTTCTTC
clone size: once; V gene: TRBV4-2; J gene: TRBJ2-7; D gene: TRBD2; CDR3 protein: CASSQDSGGSTYEQYF; CDR3 DNA: TGTGCCAGCAGCCAAGATTCGGGCGGGAGTACTTACGAGCAGTACTTC
clone size: .; V gene: TRBV19; J gene: TRBJ1-2; D gene: .; CDR3 protein: CASSEGLFSGYTF; CDR3 DNA: TGTGCCAGCTCGGAGGGGCTTTTCTCGGGCTACACCTTC
clone size: .; V gene: TRBV28; J gene: TRBJ2-2; D gene: TRBD1; CDR3 protein: CASSSLGTGNTGELFF; CDR3 DNA: TGTGCCAGCAGTTCACTCGGGACAGGGAACACCGGGGAGCTGTTTTTT
clone size: .; V gene: TRBV9; J gene: TRBJ2-5; D gene: TRBD1; CDR3 protein: CASSVAAGGETQYF; CDR3 DNA: TGTGCCAGCAGCGTAGCAGCAGGGGGAGAGACCCAGTACTTC
clone size: .; V gene: TRBV9; J gene: TRBJ1-2; D gene: TRBD1; CDR3 protein: CASRQGNGYTF; CDR3 DNA: TGTGCCAGCAGACAGGGGAATGGCTACACCTTC
clone size: .; V gene: TRBV6-5; J gene: TRBJ1-5; D gene: TRBD1; CDR3 protein: CASSPDRDSNQPQHF; CDR3 DNA: TGTGCCAGCAGCCCCGACAGGGATAGCAATCAGCCCCAGCATTTT
clone size: few; V gene: TRBV10-1; J gene: TRBJ2-4; D gene: TRBD1; CDR3 protein: CAKQGACKNIQYF; CDR3 DNA: TGCGCCAAACAGGGGGCGTGCAAAAACATTCAGTACTTC
clone size: .; V gene: TRBV5-1; J gene: TRBJ2-5; D gene: .; CDR3 protein: CASSPRGGTLSETQYF; CDR3 DNA: TGCGCCAGCAGCCCTAGGGGCGGGACCCTATCAGAGACCCAGTACTTC
clone size: few; V gene: TRBV28; J gene: TRBJ2-7; D gene: TRBD1; CDR3 protein: CASSFTGQESYEQYF; CDR3 DNA: TGTGCCAGCAGTTTTACTGGACAGGAGTCCTACGAGCAGTACTTC
clone size: .; V gene: TRBV27; J gene: TRBJ1-5; D gene: TRBD1; CDR3 protein: CASSRDRRQPQHF; CDR3 DNA: TGTGCCAGCAGTAGGGACAGGAGGCAGCCCCAGCATTTT
clone size: .; V gene: TRBV28; J gene: TRBJ2-3; D gene: .; CDR3 protein: CASSAQGRTQYF; CDR3 DNA: TGTGCCAGCAGTGCCCAGGGGCGTACGCAGTATTTT
clone size: once; V gene: TRBV16; J gene: TRBJ1-5; D gene: .; CDR3 protein: CASSQSGLNQPQHF; CDR3 DNA: TGTGCCAGCAGCCAATCGGGACTTAATCAGCCCCAGCATTTT
clone size: .; V gene: TRBV5-1; J gene: TRBJ2-3; D gene: TRBD1; CDR3 protein: CASSFQTGKGDTQYF; CDR3 DNA: TGCGCCAGCAGCTTCCAGACAGGGAAGGGGGATACGCAGTATTTT
clone size: once; V gene: TRBV28; J gene: TRBJ2-1; D gene: TRBD2; CDR3 protein: CASVVREGLGNEQFF; CDR3 DNA: TGTGCCAGCGTCGTGAGGGAGGGCCTCGGCAATGAGCAGTTCTTC
clone size: .; V gene: TRBV6-5; J gene: TRBJ2-2; D gene: .; CDR3 protein: CASSSSKRPNTGELFF; CDR3 DNA: TGTGCCAGCAGTTCCTCCAAGCGACCGAACACCGGGGAGCTGTTTTTT
clone size: .; V gene: TRBV7-2; J gene: TRBJ2-2; D gene: TRBD2; CDR3 protein: CASSSFQRTSRTGELFF; CDR3 DNA: TGTGCCAGCAGCTCATTTCAGAGGACTAGTCGGACCGGGGAGCTGTTTTTT
clone size: .; V gene: TRBV18; J gene: TRBJ2-7; D gene: .; CDR3 protein: CASSPPPDTSYEQYF; CDR3 DNA: TGTGCCAGCTCACCACCCCCGGACACTTCCTACGAGCAGTACTTC
clone size: .; V gene: TRBV11-2; J gene: TRBJ1-2; D gene: TRBD1; CDR3 protein: CASSAQGASLYGYTF; CDR3 DNA: TGTGCCAGCAGCGCACAGGGGGCTAGCCTCTATGGCTACACCTTC
clone size: .; V gene: TRBV4-1; J gene: TRBJ2-2; D gene: .; CDR3 protein: CASSRDLDFVANTGELFF; CDR3 DNA: TGCGCCAGCAGCCGAGACCTAGACTTCGTGGCGAACACCGGGGAGCTGTTTTTT
clone size: .; V gene: TRBV6-6; J gene: TRBJ2-1; D gene: .; CDR3 protein: CASSYGLEGVEFF; CDR3 DNA: TGTGCCAGCAGTTATGGTCTAGAAGGAGTGGAGTTCTTC
clone size: .; V gene: TRBV19; J gene: TRBJ1-2; D gene: TRBD1; CDR3 protein: CASLKTGPYGYTF; CDR3 DNA: TGTGCCAGCTTGAAGACAGGGCCCTATGGCTACACCTTC
clone size: .; V gene: TRBV28; J gene: TRBJ2-1; D gene: TRBD2; CDR3 protein: CASSPGGYNEQFF; CDR3 DNA: TGTGCCAGCAGCCCGGGGGGCTACAATGAGCAGTTCTTC
clone size: once; V gene: TRBV27; J gene: TRBJ2-7; D gene: .; CDR3 protein: CASRKGGSRYEQYF; CDR3 DNA: TGTGCCAGTCGCAAGGGGGGGTCGAGGTACGAGCAGTACTTC
clone size: .; V gene: TRBV7-9; J gene: TRBJ2-5; D gene: .; CDR3 protein: CASSNYGQETQYF; CDR3 DNA: TGTGCCAGCAGCAACTATGGCCAAGAGACCCAGTACTTC
clone size: few; V gene: TRBV6-5; J gene: TRBJ2-7; D gene: TRBD2; CDR3 protein: CASSEIGGEYF; CDR3 DNA: TGTGCCAGCAGTGAAATCGGGGGGGAGTACTTC
clone size: .; V gene: TRBV28; J gene: TRBJ2-1; D gene: TRBD2; CDR3 protein: CASSFKGGRGYNEQFF; CDR3 DNA: TGTGCCAGCAGTTTCAAGGGCGGGAGAGGGTACAATGAGCAGTTCTTC
clone size: .; V gene: TRBV29-1; J gene: TRBJ2-7; D gene: TRBD2; CDR3 protein: CSVDGLAGVPEQYF; CDR3 DNA: TGCAGCGTTGACGGACTAGCGGGAGTCCCCGAGCAGTACTTC
clone size: .; V gene: TRBV18; J gene: TRBJ2-1; D gene: TRBD1; CDR3 protein: CASSPGQNSYNEQFF; CDR3 DNA: TGTGCCAGCTCACCGGGACAGAATTCCTACAATGAGCAGTTCTTC
clone size: .; V gene: TRBV19; J gene: TRBJ2-3; D gene: .; CDR3 protein: CASSRLGTDTQYF; CDR3 DNA: TGTGCCAGTAGTAGGCTGGGCACAGATACGCAGTATTTT
clone size: .; V gene: TRBV19; J gene: TRBJ2-5; D gene: .; CDR3 protein: CASSIGGGQETQYF; CDR3 DNA: TGTGCCAGTAGTATAGGAGGAGGGCAAGAGACCCAGTACTTC
clone size: .; V gene: TRBV5-1; J gene: TRBJ2-3; D gene: .; CDR3 protein: CTSSPNGVRDTQYF; CDR3 DNA: TGCACCAGCAGCCCAAACGGGGTGCGAGATACGCAGTATTTT
clone size: .; V gene: TRBV28; J gene: TRBJ2-1; D gene: .; CDR3 protein: CASSLLFPSGEQFF; CDR3 DNA: TGTGCCAGCAGTCTACTGTTCCCGTCCGGTGAGCAGTTCTTC
clone size: .; V gene: TRBV6-1; J gene: TRBJ2-2; D gene: .; CDR3 protein: CASSLTSGELFF; CDR3 DNA: TGTGCCAGCAGCTTAACATCCGGGGAGCTGTTTTTT
clone size: .; V gene: TRBV5-1; J gene: TRBJ2-3; D gene: TRBD2; CDR3 protein: CASRKRAPSGSVYPDTQYF; CDR3 DNA: TGCGCCAGCAGGAAGAGAGCCCCTAGCGGGAGTGTATACCCAGATACGCAGTATTTT
clone size: .; V gene: TRBV5-3; J gene: TRBJ2-7; D gene: TRBD2; CDR3 protein: CARSLGNVGTGGVCDEQYF; CDR3 DNA: TGTGCCAGAAGCTTGGGGAATGTAGGGACGGGGGGTGTTTGCGACGAGCAGTACTTC
clone size: .; V gene: TRBV10-3; J gene: TRBJ2-2; D gene: .; CDR3 protein: CATLLGQPNTGELFF; CDR3 DNA: TGTGCCACCCTCCTAGGACAGCCGAACACCGGGGAGCTGTTTTTT
clone size: few; V gene: TRBV9; J gene: TRBJ1-2; D gene: .; CDR3 protein: CASSVAGNYGYTF; CDR3 DNA: TGTGCCAGCAGCGTAGCCGGTAACTATGGCTACACCTTC
clone size: .; V gene: TRBV5-1; J gene: TRBJ2-5; D gene: TRBD2; CDR3 protein: CASSLGRVQETQYF; CDR3 DNA: TGCGCCAGCAGCCTGGGGAGGGTACAAGAGACCCAGTACTTC
clone size: .; V gene: TRBV5-1; J gene: TRBJ2-7; D gene: .; CDR3 protein: CASSSLYEQYF; CDR3 DNA: TGCGCCAGCAGCTCCCTCTACGAGCAGTACTTC
clone size: .; V gene: TRBV7-9; J gene: TRBJ2-2; D gene: TRBD2; CDR3 protein: CASSPRGLAGVAGTGELFF; CDR3 DNA: TGTGCCAGCAGCCCCCGTGGGCTAGCGGGAGTGGCGGGCACCGGGGAGCTGTTTTTT
clone size: .; V gene: TRBV28; J gene: TRBJ2-3; D gene: TRBD1; CDR3 protein: CASPRGQGDTDTQYF; CDR3 DNA: TGTGCCAGCCCTAGGGGACAGGGAGACACAGATACGCAGTATTTT
clone size: .; V gene: TRBV2; J gene: TRBJ1-2; D gene: .; CDR3 protein: CASSENSRGYTF; CDR3 DNA: TGTGCCAGCAGTGAAAACTCCCGTGGCTACACCTTC
clone size: .; V gene: TRBV25-1; J gene: TRBJ2-1; D gene: .; CDR3 protein: CASSEYSEQFF; CDR3 DNA: TGTGCCAGCAGTGAATATTCAGAGCAGTTCTTC
clone size: .; V gene: TRBV2; J gene: TRBJ2-5; D gene: TRBD1; CDR3 protein: CAVRTGEQETQYF; CDR3 DNA: TGTGCCGTTAGGACAGGGGAACAAGAGACCCAGTACTTC
clone size: .; V gene: TRBV5-4; J gene: TRBJ1-1; D gene: .; CDR3 protein: CASSNGLAETEAFF; CDR3 DNA: TGTGCCAGCAGCAACGGACTGGCCGAAACTGAAGCTTTCTTT
clone size: .; V gene: TRBV5-6; J gene: TRBJ1-2; D gene: TRBD1; CDR3 protein: CASSPAGQGSGYTF; CDR3 DNA: TGTGCCAGCAGCCCGGCCGGACAGGGGTCTGGCTACACCTTC